This T cell receptor beta chain was obtained from a study of patients and donors after allogeneic stem cell transplantation. Each CDR3 protein gets one entry after TCRdb re-called the RT-PCR reads with MiXCR. The sample has over 400,000 distinct CDR3 sequences; about a sixth are singletons. This clonotype has just a few counts. V was cut by 1 base and J by 8 bases, with 11 bases left in between. Germline assignment: CDR1 LGHDT and CDR2 YNNKEL (reference sequence). This CDR3 comprises 14 residues. The sequenced sample consisted of blood, either unsorted or a sorted T cell fraction (not recorded which). The chain carries TRBV3-1 and TRBJ2-2; the D is unclear. The receptor was derived from a human donor who was either an allogeneic HSCT recipient or a stem cell or donor lymphocyte infusion donor (not recorded which). It is not recorded whose cells these are; they may come from a transplant donor. This CDR3 reads CASSQGFAVGELFF. CDR3 DNA: TGTGCCAGCAGCCAAGGTTTTGCTGTGGGGGAGCTGTTTTTT. The complete variable domain, with remaining parts taken from reference TRBV3-1 and TRBJ2-2, reads DTAVSQTPKYLVTQMGNDKSIKCEQNLGHDTMYWYKQDSKKFLKIMFSYNNKELIINETVPNRFSPKSPDKAHLNLHINSLELGDSAVYFCASSQGFAVGELFFGEGSRLTVL.